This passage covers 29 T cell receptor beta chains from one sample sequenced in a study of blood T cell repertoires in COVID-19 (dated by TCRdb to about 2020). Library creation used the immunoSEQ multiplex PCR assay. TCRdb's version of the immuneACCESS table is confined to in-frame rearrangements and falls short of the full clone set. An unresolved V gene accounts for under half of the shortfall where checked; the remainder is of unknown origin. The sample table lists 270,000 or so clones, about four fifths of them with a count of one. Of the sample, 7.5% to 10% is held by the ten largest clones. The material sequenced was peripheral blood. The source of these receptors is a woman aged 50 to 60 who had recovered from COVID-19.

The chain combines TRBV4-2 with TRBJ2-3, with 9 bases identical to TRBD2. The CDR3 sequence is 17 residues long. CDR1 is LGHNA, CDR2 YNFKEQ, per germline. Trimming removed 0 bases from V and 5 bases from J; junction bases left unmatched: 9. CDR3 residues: CASSQDISSGGGDTQYF. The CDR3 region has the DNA TGTGCCAGCAGCCAAGATATAAGTAGCGGGGGAGGAGATACGCAGTATTTT.

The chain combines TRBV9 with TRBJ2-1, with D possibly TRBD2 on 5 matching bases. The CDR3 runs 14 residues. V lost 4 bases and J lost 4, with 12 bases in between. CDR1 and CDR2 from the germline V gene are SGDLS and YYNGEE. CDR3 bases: TGTGCCAGCAGCCCCGGACTTTATTACAATGAGCAGTTCTTC. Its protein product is CASSPGLYYNEQFF.

This CDR3 is CASSLQGPSGANTGELFF. CDR3 DNA: TGTGCCAGCAGCCTCCAGGGCCCTAGCGGGGCGAACACCGGGGAGCTGTTTTTT. The chain uses TRBV21-1 and TRBJ2-2; the table's D gene call, TRBD2, was not cross checked with the DNA. TRBV21-1 is assigned pseudogene status. The CDR3 has 18 amino acids.

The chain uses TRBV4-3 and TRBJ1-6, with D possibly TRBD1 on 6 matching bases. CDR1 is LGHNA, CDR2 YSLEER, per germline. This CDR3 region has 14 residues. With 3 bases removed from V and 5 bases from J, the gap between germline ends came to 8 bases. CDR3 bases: TGCGCCAGCAGCCAGGGGGCACATAATTCACCCCTCCACTTT. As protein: CASSQGAHNSPLHF.

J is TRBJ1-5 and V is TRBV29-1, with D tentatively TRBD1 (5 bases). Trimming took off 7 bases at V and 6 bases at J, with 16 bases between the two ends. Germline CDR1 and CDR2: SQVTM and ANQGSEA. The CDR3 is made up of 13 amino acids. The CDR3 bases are TGCAGCGCCATGGTCGCTCAGGGTCAGCCCCAGCATTTT. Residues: CSAMVAQGQPQHF.

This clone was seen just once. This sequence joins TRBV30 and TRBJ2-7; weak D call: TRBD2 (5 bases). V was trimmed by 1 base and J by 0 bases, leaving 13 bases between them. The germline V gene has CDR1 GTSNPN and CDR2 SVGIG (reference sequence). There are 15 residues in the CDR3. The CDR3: CAWSGGRVGSYEQYF. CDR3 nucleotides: TGTGCCTGGAGTGGCGGGCGGGTAGGCTCCTACGAGCAGTACTTC.

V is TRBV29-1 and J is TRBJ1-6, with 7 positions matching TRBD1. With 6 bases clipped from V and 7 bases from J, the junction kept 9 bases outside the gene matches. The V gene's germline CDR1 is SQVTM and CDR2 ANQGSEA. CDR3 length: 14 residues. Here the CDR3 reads CSVRQGMSNSPLHF. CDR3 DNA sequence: TGCAGCGTGAGACAGGGAATGTCGAATTCACCCCTCCACTTT.

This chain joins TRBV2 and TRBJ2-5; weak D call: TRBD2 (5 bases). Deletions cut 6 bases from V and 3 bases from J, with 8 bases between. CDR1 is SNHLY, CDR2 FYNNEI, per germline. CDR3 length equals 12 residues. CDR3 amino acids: CASREDEETQYF. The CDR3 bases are TGTGCCAGCAGGGAGGACGAAGAGACCCAGTACTTC.

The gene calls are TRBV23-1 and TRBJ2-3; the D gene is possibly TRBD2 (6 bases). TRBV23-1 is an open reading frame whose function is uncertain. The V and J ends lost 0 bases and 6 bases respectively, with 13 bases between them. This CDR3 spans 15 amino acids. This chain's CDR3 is CASSQSYQRVDTQYF. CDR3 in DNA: TGCGCCAGCAGTCAATCGTACCAGCGGGTGGATACGCAGTATTTT.

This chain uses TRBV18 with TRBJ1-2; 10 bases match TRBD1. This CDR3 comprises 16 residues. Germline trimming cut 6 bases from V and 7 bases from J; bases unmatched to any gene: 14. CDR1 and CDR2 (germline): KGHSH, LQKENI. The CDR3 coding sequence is TGTGCCAGCTCGCCAGGACAGGGGGAAATTTTTGGTGGCTACACCTTC. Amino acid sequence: CASSPGQGEIFGGYTF.

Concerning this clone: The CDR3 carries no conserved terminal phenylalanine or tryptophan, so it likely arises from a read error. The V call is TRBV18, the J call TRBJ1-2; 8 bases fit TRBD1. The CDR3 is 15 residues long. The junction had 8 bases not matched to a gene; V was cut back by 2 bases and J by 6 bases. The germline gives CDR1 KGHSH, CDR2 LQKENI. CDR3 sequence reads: CASSPMEQGVDGYTL. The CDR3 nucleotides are TGTGCCAGCTCACCAATGGAACAGGGGGTGGATGGCTACACCCTC.

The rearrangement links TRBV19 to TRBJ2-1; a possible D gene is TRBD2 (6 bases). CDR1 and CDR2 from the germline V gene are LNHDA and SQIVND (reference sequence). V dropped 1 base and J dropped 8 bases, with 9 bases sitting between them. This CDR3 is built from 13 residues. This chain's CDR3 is CASSIVLADEQFF. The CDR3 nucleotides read TGTGCCAGTAGTATAGTCTTAGCGGATGAGCAGTTCTTC.

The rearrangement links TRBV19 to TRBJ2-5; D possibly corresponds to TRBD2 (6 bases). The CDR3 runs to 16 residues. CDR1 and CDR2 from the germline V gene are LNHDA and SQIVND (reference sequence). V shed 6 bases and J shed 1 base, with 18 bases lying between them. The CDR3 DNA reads TGTGCCAGTAGACCGTCGGGGACTGTTACCCAAGAGACCCAGTACTTC. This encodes CASRPSGTVTQETQYF.

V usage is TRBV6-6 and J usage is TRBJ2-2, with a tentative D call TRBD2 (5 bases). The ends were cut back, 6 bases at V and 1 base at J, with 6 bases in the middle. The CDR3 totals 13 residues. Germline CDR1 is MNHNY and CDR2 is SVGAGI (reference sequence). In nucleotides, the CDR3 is TGTGCCAGCAGAGAGGGGAACACCGGGGAGCTGTTTTTT. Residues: CASREGNTGELFF.

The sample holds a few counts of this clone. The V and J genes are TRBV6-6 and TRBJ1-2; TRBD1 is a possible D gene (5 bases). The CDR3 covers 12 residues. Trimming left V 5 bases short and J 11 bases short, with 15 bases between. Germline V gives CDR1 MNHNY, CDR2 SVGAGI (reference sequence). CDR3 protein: CASSKTSGGYTF. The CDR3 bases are TGTGCCAGCAGTAAGACCTCCGGGGGGTACACCTTC.

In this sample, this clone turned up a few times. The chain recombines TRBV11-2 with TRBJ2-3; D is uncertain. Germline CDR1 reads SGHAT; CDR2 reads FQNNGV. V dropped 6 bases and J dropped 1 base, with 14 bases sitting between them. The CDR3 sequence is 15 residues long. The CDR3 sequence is CASRMRRGGTDTQYF. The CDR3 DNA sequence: TGTGCCAGCAGGATGAGAAGAGGTGGCACAGATACGCAGTATTTT.

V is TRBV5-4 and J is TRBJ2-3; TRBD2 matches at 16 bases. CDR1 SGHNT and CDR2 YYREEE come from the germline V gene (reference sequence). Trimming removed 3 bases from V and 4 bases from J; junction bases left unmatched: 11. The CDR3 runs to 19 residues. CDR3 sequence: CASSSGTSGGAGSADTQYF. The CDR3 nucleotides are TGTGCCAGCAGCTCCGGGACTAGCGGGGGGGCGGGTTCGGCAGATACGCAGTATTTT. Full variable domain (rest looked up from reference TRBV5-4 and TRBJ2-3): ETGVTQSPTHLIKTRGQQVTLRCSSQSGHNTVSWYQQALGQGPQFIFQYYREEENGRGNFPPRFSGLQFPNYSSELNVNALELDDSALYLCASSSGTSGGAGSADTQYFGPGTRLTVL.

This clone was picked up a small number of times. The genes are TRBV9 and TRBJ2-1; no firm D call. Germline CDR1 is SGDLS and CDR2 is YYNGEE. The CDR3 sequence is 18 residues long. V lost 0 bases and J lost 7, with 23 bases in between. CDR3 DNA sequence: TGTGCCAGCAGCGTAGCCCAAAGTGTTCAATTTATCGGGAATGAGCAGTTCTTC. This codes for CASSVAQSVQFIGNEQFF.

The CDR3 sequence is CASSPADYGSYNEQFF. The CDR3 DNA is TGTGCCAGCAGTCCCGCAGATTATGGCTCCTACAATGAGCAGTTCTTC. This chain uses TRBV28 with TRBJ2-1, with D unresolved. Trimming cost V 5 bases and J 0 bases, with 14 bases left between them. This CDR3 is built from 16 residues. The germline CDR1 and CDR2 sequences are MDHEN and SYDVKM.

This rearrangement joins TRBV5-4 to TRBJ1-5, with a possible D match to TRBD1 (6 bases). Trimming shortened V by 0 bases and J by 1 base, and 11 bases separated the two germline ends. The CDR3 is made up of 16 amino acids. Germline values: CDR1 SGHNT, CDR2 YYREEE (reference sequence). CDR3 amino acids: CASSLATGPSNQPQHF. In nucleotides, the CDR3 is TGTGCCAGCAGCTTGGCCACAGGGCCCAGCAATCAGCCCCAGCATTTT.

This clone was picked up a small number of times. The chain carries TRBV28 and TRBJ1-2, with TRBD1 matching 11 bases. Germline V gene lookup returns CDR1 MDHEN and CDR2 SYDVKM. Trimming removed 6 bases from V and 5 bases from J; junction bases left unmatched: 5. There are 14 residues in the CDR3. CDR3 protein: CASRTGQGAYGYTF. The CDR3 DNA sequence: TGTGCCAGCAGAACAGGACAGGGGGCGTATGGCTACACCTTC.

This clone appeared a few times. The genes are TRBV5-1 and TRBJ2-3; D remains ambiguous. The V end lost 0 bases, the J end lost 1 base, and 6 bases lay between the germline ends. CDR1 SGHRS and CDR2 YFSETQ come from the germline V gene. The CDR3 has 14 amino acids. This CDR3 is CASSLGLGTDTQYF. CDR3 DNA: TGCGCCAGCAGCTTGGGGCTCGGCACAGATACGCAGTATTTT.

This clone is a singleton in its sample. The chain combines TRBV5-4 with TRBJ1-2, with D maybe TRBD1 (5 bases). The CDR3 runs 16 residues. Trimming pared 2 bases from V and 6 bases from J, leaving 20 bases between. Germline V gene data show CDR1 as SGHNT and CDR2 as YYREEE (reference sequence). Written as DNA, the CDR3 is TGTGCCAGCAGCTTAGAGGGGACTCCCGGAATTCATGGCTACACCTTC. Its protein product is CASSLEGTPGIHGYTF. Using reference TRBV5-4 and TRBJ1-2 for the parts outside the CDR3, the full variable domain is ETGVTQSPTHLIKTRGQQVTLRCSSQSGHNTVSWYQQALGQGPQFIFQYYREEENGRGNFPPRFSGLQFPNYSSELNVNALELDDSALYLCASSLEGTPGIHGYTFGSGTRLTVV.

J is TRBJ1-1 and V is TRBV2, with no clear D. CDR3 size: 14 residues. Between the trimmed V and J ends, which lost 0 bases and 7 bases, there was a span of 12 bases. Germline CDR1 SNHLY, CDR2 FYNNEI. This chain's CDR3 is CASSEALGRIEAFF. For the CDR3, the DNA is TGTGCCAGCAGTGAAGCACTGGGCAGGATTGAAGCTTTCTTT.

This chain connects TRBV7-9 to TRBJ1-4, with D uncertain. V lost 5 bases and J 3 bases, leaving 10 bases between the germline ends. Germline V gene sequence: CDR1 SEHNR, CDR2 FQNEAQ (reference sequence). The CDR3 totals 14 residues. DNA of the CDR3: TGTGCCAGCAGCCCCCGGTCCCCTAATGAAAAACTGTTTTTT. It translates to CASSPRSPNEKLFF.

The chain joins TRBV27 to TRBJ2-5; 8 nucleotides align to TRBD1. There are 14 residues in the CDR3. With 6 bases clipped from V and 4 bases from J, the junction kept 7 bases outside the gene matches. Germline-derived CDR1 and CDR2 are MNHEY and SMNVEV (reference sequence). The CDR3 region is CASSPGQGGETQYF. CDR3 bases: TGTGCCAGCAGCCCCGGACAGGGAGGAGAGACCCAGTACTTC.

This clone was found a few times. In nucleotides, the CDR3 is TGTGCCAGCAGTGAAGCGGGGTCCACCTACGAGCAGTACTTC. Its translation is CASSEAGSTYEQYF. This chain uses TRBV9 with TRBJ2-7; 7 bases agree with TRBD2. Germline CDR1 reads SGDLS; CDR2 reads YYNGEE. CDR3 length: 14 amino acids. Unmatched junction bases numbered 7, after V lost 5 bases and J lost 2 bases.

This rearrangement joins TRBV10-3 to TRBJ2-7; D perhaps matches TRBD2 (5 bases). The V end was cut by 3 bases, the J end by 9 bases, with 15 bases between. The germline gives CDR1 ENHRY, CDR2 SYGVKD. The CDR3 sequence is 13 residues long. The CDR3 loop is CAISELLGEGQYF. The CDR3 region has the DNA TGTGCCATCAGTGAACTCTTAGGCGAGGGGCAGTACTTC.

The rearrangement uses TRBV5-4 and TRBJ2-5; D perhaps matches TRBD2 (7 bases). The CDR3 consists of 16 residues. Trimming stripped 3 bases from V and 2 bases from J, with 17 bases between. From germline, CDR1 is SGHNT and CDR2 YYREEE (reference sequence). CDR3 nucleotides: TGTGCCAGCAGCTGGGGGGGCGGGGGCCCTCAAGAGACCCAGTACTTC. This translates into CASSWGGGGPQETQYF.